This T cell receptor (beta chain) stems from a study of identifying expanded T cells in peripheral blood. As for this clone: The antigen remains undetermined.

Produced via immunoSEQ multiplex PCR; TCRdb's table is partial and in-frame only. The repertoire includes under 150,000 clones, 70% to 90% of them detected once, and about 8% sits in the top ten. V shed 4 bases and J shed 1 base, with 14 bases lying between them. The CDR3 spans 15 residues. Germline CDR1 LNHDA, CDR2 SQIVND (reference sequence). Healthy donors had no documented immune events, such as infections, while sampled. Broader study findings: Across healthy donors, higher total template counts meant significantly greater roughly 2-week count variance. Roughly 1.2 clones differed between technical replicates, versus about 15 and 19 over time.

Sequenced input: blood. The rearrangement links TRBV19 to TRBJ2-7, with a possible D match to TRBD1 (7 bases). This clonotype originated in a person aged 18-70 years in good health. CDR3 nucleotide sequence: TGTGCCAGTAGTAATGGTCAGGGGGGTTCCTACGAGCAGTACTTC. Protein product: CASSNGQGGSYEQYF. The full variable domain, its missing parts supplied by reference TRBV19 and TRBJ2-7, is DGGITQSPKYLFRKEGQNVTLSCEQNLNHDAMYWYRQDPGQGLRLIYYSQIVNDFQKGDIAEGYSVSREKKESFPLTVTSAQKNPTAFYLCASSNGQGGSYEQYFGPGTRLTVT.